The text below deals with one T cell receptor beta chain. Antigen specificity is unknown. The data stem from a study of T cell responses to AZD1222 COVID-19 vaccine. Study findings and constraints: Only a handful of AZD1222 recipients, several in all, had baseline seropositivity. Possibly, clonal diversity was underestimated; donors were largely white British and included more females.

This CDR3 comprises 9 residues. V dropped 11 bases and J dropped 8 bases, with 7 bases sitting between them. Pooled in the analysis were second doses at about 4 or about 12 weeks. TCRdb's table, derived via immunoSEQ multiplex PCR, lists solely in-frame clones and lacks some. The table has under 150,000 clones, about 89% seen once. This specimen was peripheral blood, taken 28 days after the second AZD1222 dose. The origin of this receptor is an adult who received the AZD1222 COVID-19 vaccine. J is TRBJ2-1 and V is TRBV23-1; D is undetermined. TRBV23-1 is reported as an ORF; its role is uncertain. Here the CDR3 DNA reads TGCGCCGATGGCCATGAGCAGTTCTTC. Translation gives CADGHEQFF.